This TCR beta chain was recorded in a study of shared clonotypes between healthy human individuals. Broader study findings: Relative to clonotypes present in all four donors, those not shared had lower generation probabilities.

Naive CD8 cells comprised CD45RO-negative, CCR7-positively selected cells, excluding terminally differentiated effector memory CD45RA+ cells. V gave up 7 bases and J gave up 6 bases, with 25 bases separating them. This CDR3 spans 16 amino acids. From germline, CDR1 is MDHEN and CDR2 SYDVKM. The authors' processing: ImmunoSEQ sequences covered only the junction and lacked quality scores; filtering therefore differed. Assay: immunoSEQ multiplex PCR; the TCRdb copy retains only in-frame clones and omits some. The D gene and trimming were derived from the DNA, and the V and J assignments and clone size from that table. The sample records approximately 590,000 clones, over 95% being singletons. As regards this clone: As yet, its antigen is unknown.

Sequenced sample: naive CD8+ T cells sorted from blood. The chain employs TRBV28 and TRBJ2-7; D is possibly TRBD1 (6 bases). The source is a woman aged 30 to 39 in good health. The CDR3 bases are TGTGCCAGCACCTTCAGTGGGGCGACAGGCCTACTCGAGCAGTACTTC. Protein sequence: CASTFSGATGLLEQYF.